One TCR beta chain is described in this entry. The record originates from a study of T cell clonotyping in hematopoietic cell transplantation. Generated by immunoSEQ multiplex PCR, the TCRdb table keeps only in-frame clones and is missing some. The sample lists fewer than 4,500 clones, just under 95% seen once, with more than 5% in the top ten. Blood collection times were about day -28 and days 30, 100, 180 posttransplant. Material: peripheral blood mononuclear cells, obtained 30 days after allogeneic stem cell transplant. This receptor was obtained from a male patient aged 70 to 80 who had an allogeneic stem cell transplant from an unrelated donor, so T cells may come from the graft donor. Some clones in this sample may be carry-over from other donors' samples.

The CDR3 DNA is TGCGCCAGCAGCTACTTAACCGGGGGCGTAACTGAAGCTTTCTTT. The encoded protein is CASSYLTGGVTEAFF. The chain couples TRBV4-1 to TRBJ1-1; D perhaps matches TRBD1 (6 bases). This CDR3 has 15 amino acids. Germline lookup yields CDR1 MGHRA and CDR2 YSYEKL. The ends were cut back, 5 bases at V and 5 bases at J, with 18 bases in the middle.